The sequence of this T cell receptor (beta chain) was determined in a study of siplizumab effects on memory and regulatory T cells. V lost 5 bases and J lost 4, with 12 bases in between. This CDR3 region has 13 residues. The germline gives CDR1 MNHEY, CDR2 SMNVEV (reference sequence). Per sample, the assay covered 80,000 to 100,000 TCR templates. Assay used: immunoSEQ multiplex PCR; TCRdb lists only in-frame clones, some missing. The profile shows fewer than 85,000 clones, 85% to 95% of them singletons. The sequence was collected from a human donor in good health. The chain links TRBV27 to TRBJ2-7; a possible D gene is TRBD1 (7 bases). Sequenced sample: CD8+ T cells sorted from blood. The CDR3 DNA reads TGTGCCAGCAGTGGAGGGACAGCGTACGAGCAGTACTTC. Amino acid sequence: CASSGGTAYEQYF.